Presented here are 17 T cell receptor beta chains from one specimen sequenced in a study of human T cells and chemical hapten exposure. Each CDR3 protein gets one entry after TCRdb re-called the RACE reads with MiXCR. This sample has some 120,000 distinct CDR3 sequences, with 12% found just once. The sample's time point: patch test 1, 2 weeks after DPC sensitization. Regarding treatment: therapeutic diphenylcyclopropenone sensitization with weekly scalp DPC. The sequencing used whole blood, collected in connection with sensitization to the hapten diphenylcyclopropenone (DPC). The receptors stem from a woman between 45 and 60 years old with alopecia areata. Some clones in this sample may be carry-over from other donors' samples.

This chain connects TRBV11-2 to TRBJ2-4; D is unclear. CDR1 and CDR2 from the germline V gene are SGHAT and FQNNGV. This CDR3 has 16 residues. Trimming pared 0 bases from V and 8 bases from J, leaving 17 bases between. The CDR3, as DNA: TGTGCCAGCAGCTTAGATACCACGCCCTATCCGGACATTCAGTACTTC. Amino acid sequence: CASSLDTTPYPDIQYF.

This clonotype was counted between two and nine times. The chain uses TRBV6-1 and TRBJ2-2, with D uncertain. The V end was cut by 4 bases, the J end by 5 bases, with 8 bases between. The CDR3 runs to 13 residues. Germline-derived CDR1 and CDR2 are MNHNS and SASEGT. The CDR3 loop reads CASSGTITGELFF. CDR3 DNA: TGTGCCAGCAGTGGGACCATTACCGGGGAGCTGTTTTTT.

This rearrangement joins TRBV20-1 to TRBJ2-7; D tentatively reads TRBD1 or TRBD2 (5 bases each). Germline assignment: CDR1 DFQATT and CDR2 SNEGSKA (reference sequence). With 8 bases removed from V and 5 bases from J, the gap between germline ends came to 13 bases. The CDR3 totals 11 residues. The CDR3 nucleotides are TGCAGTCCCGGGGCCGTTCACGAGCAGTACTTC. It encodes CSPGAVHEQYF.

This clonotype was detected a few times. CDR3 sequence (DNA): TGCGCCAGCAGCCAAGGGACTAGCGGAAGCACAGATACGCAGTATTTT. Translation: CASSQGTSGSTDTQYF. The J gene is TRBJ2-3, the V gene TRBV5-1, with 11 bases identical to TRBD2. Germline values: CDR1 SGHRS, CDR2 YFSETQ. This CDR3 comprises 16 residues. Germline trimming cut 4 bases from V and 0 bases from J; bases unmatched to any gene: 4.

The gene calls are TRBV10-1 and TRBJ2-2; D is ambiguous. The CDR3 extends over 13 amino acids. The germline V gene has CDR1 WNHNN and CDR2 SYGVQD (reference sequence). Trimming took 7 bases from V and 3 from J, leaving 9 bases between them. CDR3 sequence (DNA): TGCGCCAGCATGGCGGCTCACACCGGGGAGCTGTTTTTT. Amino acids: CASMAAHTGELFF.

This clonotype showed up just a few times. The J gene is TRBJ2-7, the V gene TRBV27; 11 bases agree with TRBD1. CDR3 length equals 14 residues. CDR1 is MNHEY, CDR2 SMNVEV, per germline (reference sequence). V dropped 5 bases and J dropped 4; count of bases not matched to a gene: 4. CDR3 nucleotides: TGTGCCAGCAGTCGAAGGGACAGGGGGTACGAGCAGTACTTC. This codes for CASSRRDRGYEQYF.

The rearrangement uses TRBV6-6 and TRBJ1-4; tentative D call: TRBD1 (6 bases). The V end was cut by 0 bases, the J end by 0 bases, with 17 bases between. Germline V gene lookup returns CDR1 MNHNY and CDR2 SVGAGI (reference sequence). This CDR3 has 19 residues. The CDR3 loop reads CASSYSTGQHLTTNEKLFF. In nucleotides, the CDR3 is TGTGCCAGCAGTTACTCCACTGGACAGCACTTGACAACTAATGAAAAACTGTTTTTT.

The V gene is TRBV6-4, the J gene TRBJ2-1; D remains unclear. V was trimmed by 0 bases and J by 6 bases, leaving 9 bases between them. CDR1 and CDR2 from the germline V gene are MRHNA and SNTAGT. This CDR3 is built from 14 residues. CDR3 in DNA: TGTGCCAGCAGTGACTCGACGTATGGCAATGAGCAGTTCTTC. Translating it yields CASSDSTYGNEQFF.

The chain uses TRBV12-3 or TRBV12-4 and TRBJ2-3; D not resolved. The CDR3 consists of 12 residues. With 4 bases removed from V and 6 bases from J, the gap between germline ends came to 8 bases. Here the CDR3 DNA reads TGTGCCAGCAGTTCGATGGGTGATACGCAGTATTTT. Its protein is CASSSMGDTQYF.

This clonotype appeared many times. CDR3 sequence: CASSTGTGGNYEQYF. The CDR3 nucleotides are TGCGCCAGCAGCACTGGGACAGGAGGGAACTACGAGCAGTACTTC. The chain carries TRBV5-1 and TRBJ2-7, with 8 positions matching TRBD1. The CDR3 has 15 residues. The ends lost 4 bases at V and 3 bases at J; junction bases unmatched: 9. Germline V gives CDR1 SGHRS, CDR2 YFSETQ.

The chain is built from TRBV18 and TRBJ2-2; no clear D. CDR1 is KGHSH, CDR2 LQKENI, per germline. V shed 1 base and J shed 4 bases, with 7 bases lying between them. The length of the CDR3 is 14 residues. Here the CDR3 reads CASSPRTGTGELFF. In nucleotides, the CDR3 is TGTGCCAGCTCACCACGCACCGGCACCGGGGAGCTGTTTTTT.

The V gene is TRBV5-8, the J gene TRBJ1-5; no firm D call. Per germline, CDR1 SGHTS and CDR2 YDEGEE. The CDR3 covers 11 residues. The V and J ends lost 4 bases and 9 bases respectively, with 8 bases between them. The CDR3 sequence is CASSLGRPQHF. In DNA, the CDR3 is TGTGCCAGCAGCCTGGGTAGGCCCCAGCATTTT. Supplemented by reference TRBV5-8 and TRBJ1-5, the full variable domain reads EAGVTQSPTHLIKTRGQQATLRCSPISGHTSVYWYQQALGLGLQFLLWYDEGEERNRGNFPPRFSGRQFPNYSSELNVNALELEDSALYLCASSLGRPQHFGDGTRLSIL.

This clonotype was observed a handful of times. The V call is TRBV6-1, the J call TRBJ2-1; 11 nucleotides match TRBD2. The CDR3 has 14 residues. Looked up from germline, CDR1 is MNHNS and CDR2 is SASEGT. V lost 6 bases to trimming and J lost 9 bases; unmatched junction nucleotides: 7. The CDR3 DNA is TGTGCCAGCAGAATTACCCTAGCGGGGGGTGAGCAGTTCTTC. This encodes CASRITLAGGEQFF.

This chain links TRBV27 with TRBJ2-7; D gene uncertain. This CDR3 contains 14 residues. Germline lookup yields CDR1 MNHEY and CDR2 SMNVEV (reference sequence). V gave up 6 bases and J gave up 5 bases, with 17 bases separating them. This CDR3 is CASRSSGYRNEQYF. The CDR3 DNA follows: TGTGCCAGCAGATCTTCCGGCTACCGGAACGAGCAGTACTTC.

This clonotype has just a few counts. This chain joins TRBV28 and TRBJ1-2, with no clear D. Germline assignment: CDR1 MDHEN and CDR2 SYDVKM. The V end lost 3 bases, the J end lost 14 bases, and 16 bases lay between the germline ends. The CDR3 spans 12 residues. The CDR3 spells CASSFVGARPTF. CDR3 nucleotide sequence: TGTGCCAGCAGTTTCGTGGGCGCACGTCCAACCTTC.

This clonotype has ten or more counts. This chain's CDR3 is CATSDPGTAQETQYF. The CDR3 DNA is TGTGCCACCAGTGATCCTGGGACAGCTCAAGAGACCCAGTACTTC. The rearrangement uses TRBV24-1 and TRBJ2-5; 7 bases are shared with TRBD1. V gave up 3 bases and J gave up 2 bases; unmatched junction bases: 5. The CDR3 loop spans 15 amino acids. Germline V gene sequence: CDR1 KGHDR, CDR2 SFDVKD.

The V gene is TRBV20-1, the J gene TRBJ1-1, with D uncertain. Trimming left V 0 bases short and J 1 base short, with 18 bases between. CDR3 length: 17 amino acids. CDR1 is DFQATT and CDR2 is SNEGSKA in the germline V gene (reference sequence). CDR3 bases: TGCAGTGCTAGAGATCCCCTATTAGCCCCGCGGAACACTGAAGCTTTCTTT. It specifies CSARDPLLAPRNTEAFF.